Listed below are T cell receptor beta chains from one sample, sequenced in a study of early T cells in non-severe SARS-CoV-2 infection. Via MiXCR, TCRdb re-called the 5' RACE reads, giving one row per CDR3 protein. The data contain roughly 12,000 distinct CDR3 sequences, 4.8% of them singletons. Sequencing was carried out using whole blood. The source of these receptors is an adult who was a healthcare worker with PCR-confirmed SARS-CoV-2 infection or an uninfected control (not recorded which). CDR3s include the opening cysteine and the closing phenylalanine or tryptophan. A D gene is named only where the DNA matches it firmly. Where a row states a size, it is once, few, many or the class of an expanded clone; other rows omit it.

D gene	V gene	clone size	J gene	CDR3 protein	CDR3 DNA
.	TRBV14	medium-sized	TRBJ2-3	CASSQDSLNTQYF	TGTGCCAGCAGCCAAGATTCTCTAAATACGCAGTATTTT
.	TRBV6-2/TRBV6-3	many	TRBJ2-3	CASSWRGPDTDTQYF	TGTGCCAGCAGTTGGAGAGGACCAGACACAGATACGCAGTATTTT
TRBD1	TRBV7-3	many	TRBJ1-1	CASGEAGGRAFF	TGTGCCAGCGGAGAAGCAGGGGGCCGTGCTTTCTTT
.	TRBV11-2	few	TRBJ2-7	CASSPYRNYEQYF	TGTGCCAGCAGCCCCTACAGGAATTACGAGCAGTACTTC
.	TRBV6-2/TRBV6-3	many	TRBJ2-3	CASSSAGTSTDTQYF	TGTGCCAGCAGTTCGGCGGGGACTAGCACAGATACGCAGTATTTT
.	TRBV5-1	many	TRBJ1-6	CASSLEPSYSPLHF	TGCGCCAGCAGCTTGGAACCGAGTTATTCACCCCTCCACTTT
TRBD1	TRBV4-3	many	TRBJ2-7	CASSQQGTGGSTSEQYF	TGCGCCAGCAGCCAGCAAGGGACAGGGGGCTCGACGTCCGAGCAGTACTTC
TRBD2	TRBV7-9	.	TRBJ2-1	CASSLLAVEFF	TGTGCCAGCAGCTTGCTAGCGGTGGAGTTCTTC
.	TRBV7-2	many	TRBJ2-6	CASSPRPAYSGANVLTF	TGTGCCAGCAGCCCCCGGCCGGCCTACTCTGGGGCCAACGTCCTGACTTTC
TRBD2	TRBV12-3/TRBV12-4	many	TRBJ2-2	CASRALPGTRNTGELFF	TGTGCCAGCAGAGCCCTTCCCGGGACTAGGAACACCGGGGAGCTGTTTTTT
TRBD1	TRBV27	.	TRBJ2-1	CASSYTGQGQEQFF	TGTGCCAGCAGCTACACGGGACAGGGGCAAGAGCAGTTCTTC
TRBD1	TRBV20-1	medium-sized	TRBJ2-7	CSASSPGQGFSEQYF	TGCAGTGCTAGTTCCCCGGGACAGGGGTTCTCCGAGCAGTACTTC
.	TRBV18	many	TRBJ1-2	CASSPQGGGGYTF	TGTGCCAGCTCACCACAAGGGGGTGGTGGCTACACCTTC
.	TRBV3-1	medium-sized	TRBJ1-2	CASSQEYDKLYGYTF	TGTGCCAGCAGCCAAGAGTACGACAAGCTCTATGGCTACACCTTC
.	TRBV5-1	many	TRBJ1-4	CASSWTATNEKLFF	TGCGCCAGCAGCTGGACAGCAACTAATGAAAAACTGTTTTTT
TRBD1	TRBV12-3/TRBV12-4	many	TRBJ1-2	CASSWQGAGLYGYTF	TGTGCCAGCAGTTGGCAGGGGGCAGGACTTTATGGCTACACCTTC
.	TRBV11-2	.	TRBJ1-2	CASSLDFYGYTF	TGTGCCAGCAGCTTAGATTTTTATGGCTACACCTTC
TRBD2	TRBV6-6	many	TRBJ2-3	CASSPSGGGPDTQYF	TGTGCCAGCAGCCCTAGCGGGGGGGGACCTGATACGCAGTATTTT
.	TRBV20-1	many	TRBJ2-4	CSARHYRVGNIQYF	TGCAGTGCTAGACACTACAGGGTGGGGAACATTCAGTACTTC
TRBD1	TRBV7-3	many	TRBJ1-6	CASSATGVQSPLHF	TGTGCCAGCAGCGCCACAGGGGTACAGTCACCCCTCCACTTT
.	TRBV29-1	many	TRBJ2-3	CSVVRSAGTDTQYF	TGCAGCGTTGTACGGTCAGCGGGCACAGATACGCAGTATTTT
TRBD2	TRBV18	medium-sized	TRBJ2-3	CASSPRTSGGLSTDTQYF	TGTGCCAGCTCACCAAGGACTAGCGGGGGACTTAGCACAGATACGCAGTATTTT
.	TRBV11-2	many	TRBJ1-4	CASSSPYPSDGANEKLFF	TGTGCCAGCAGCTCACCTTACCCCTCCGATGGTGCTAATGAAAAACTGTTTTTT
.	TRBV29-1	many	TRBJ1-1	CSVVVDGNTEAFF	TGCAGCGTTGTTGTTGATGGGAACACTGAAGCTTTCTTT
TRBD2	TRBV2	many	TRBJ2-3	CASRGASGFLTQYF	TGTGCCAGCAGAGGGGCTAGCGGGTTTCTTACGCAGTATTTT
.	TRBV7-2	many	TRBJ2-1	CASSYNRVRQFF	TGTGCCAGCAGCTACAACAGGGTGCGCCAGTTCTTC
.	TRBV7-8	many	TRBJ1-1	CASSLRQNTEAFF	TGTGCCAGCAGCTTGAGACAGAACACTGAAGCTTTCTTT
TRBD2	TRBV20-1	many	TRBJ2-1	CSASYLRRGAGYEQFF	TGCAGTGCTAGTTACCTTAGGCGGGGGGCTGGCTATGAGCAGTTCTTC
TRBD2	TRBV20-1	many	TRBJ2-3	CSAVPGLAGGPSSTDTQYF	TGCAGTGCTGTTCCGGGACTAGCGGGGGGGCCATCTAGCACAGATACGCAGTATTTT
TRBD1	TRBV6-2/TRBV6-3	many	TRBJ1-2	CASRSGQGADGYTF	TGTGCCAGTAGATCTGGACAGGGGGCTGATGGCTACACCTTC
TRBD1	TRBV7-6	few	TRBJ2-7	CASSRKEDRAGEQYF	TGTGCCAGCAGCCGAAAAGAAGACAGGGCTGGGGAGCAGTACTTC
TRBD1	TRBV7-2	many	TRBJ1-2	CASGFRDRVNYGYTF	TGTGCCAGTGGATTTCGGGACAGGGTGAACTATGGCTACACCTTC